This entry lists 27 T cell receptor beta chains sequenced from one sample in a study of cytomegalovirus exposure and HLA in healthy donors. With 60 Vbeta and 13 Jbeta primers, the PCR was carried out. TCRdb's table, derived via immunoSEQ multiplex PCR, lists solely in-frame clones and lacks some. The sample comprises about 180,000 clones, under 85% of which are singletons, and 2% to 3% rests with the top ten. Sequencing input: PBMCs. The receptors here all came from a human donor in good health.

The chain has TRBV12-2 and TRBJ2-3; TRBD2 is the table's D call, not checked against the DNA. TRBV12-2 is designated a pseudogene. This CDR3 region has 19 residues. The CDR3 loop is CASRRGFSLFPRSTDTQYF. The CDR3, as DNA: TGTGCAAGTCGCCGGGGGTTTAGCCTCTTCCCTCGGTCCACAGATACGCAGTATTTT.

This chain joins TRBV7-9 and TRBJ1-1, with TRBD1 matching 7 bases. With 5 bases clipped from V and 9 bases from J, the junction kept 6 bases outside the gene matches. The CDR3 runs to 12 residues. CDR1 is SEHNR, CDR2 FQNEAQ, per germline (reference sequence). CDR3 sequence: CASSVTGEKAFF. Here the CDR3 DNA reads TGTGCCAGCAGCGTCACAGGGGAGAAAGCTTTCTTT.

J is TRBJ1-2 and V is TRBV9; a weak D match, TRBD1 (5 bases). Germline CDR1 is SGDLS and CDR2 is YYNGEE. V was cut by 0 bases and J by 8 bases, with 11 bases left in between. The CDR3 length is 13 residues. The CDR3 nucleotides read TGTGCCAGCAGCGTAGCCGGGGGGAGAGGCTACACCTTC. Protein product: CASSVAGGRGYTF.

On this clone: Other DNA sequences within the sample encode an identical CDR3. The rearrangement joins TRBV6-5 to TRBJ1-1; D gene unclear. Trimming left V 3 bases short and J 1 base short, with 6 bases between. This CDR3 spans 13 amino acids. Looked up from germline, CDR1 is MNHEY and CDR2 is SVGAGI. The CDR3 is CASSYSRNTEAFF. As DNA, the CDR3 is TGTGCCAGCAGTTATTCCAGGAACACTGAAGCTTTCTTT.

The CDR3 sequence: CASSLGAGGLLGETQYF. Here the CDR3 DNA reads TGTGCCAGCAGCTTAGGGGCGGGGGGGCTTCTGGGAGAGACCCAGTACTTC. The chain recombines TRBV11-1 with TRBJ2-5; 9 bases are a match to TRBD2. The CDR3 runs to 17 residues. The V segment lost 1 base and the J segment 4 bases; nucleotides outside the gene matches: 10. Germline V gives CDR1 SGHAT, CDR2 FQDESV (reference sequence).

This chain's CDR3 is CATSRIQNRGLLGKLFF. CDR3 nucleotide sequence: TGTGCCACCAGCAGAATCCAAAACAGGGGGCTATTGGGAAAACTGTTTTTT. The chain uses TRBV15 and TRBJ1-4; 9 bases line up with TRBD1. The CDR3 has 17 residues. Trimming removed 2 bases from V and 10 bases from J; junction bases left unmatched: 14. Germline V gene data show CDR1 as LNHNV and CDR2 as YYDKDF (reference sequence).

J is TRBJ2-7 and V is TRBV4-2, with 7 nucleotides matching TRBD1. V dropped 4 bases and J dropped 4; count of bases not matched to a gene: 4. The CDR3 is made up of 13 amino acids. CDR1 and CDR2 (germline): LGHNA, YNFKEQ. The DNA for the CDR3 is TGTGCCAGCAGCCCGGGACAGACGTACGAGCAGTACTTC. It specifies CASSPGQTYEQYF.

This sequence joins TRBV29-1 and TRBJ1-1; possibly TRBD1 for D (6 bases). Germline loops: CDR1 SQVTM, CDR2 ANQGSEA. This CDR3 region has 10 residues. The CDR3 spells CRSGETEAFF. CDR3 DNA: TGCAGGTCAGGGGAGACTGAAGCTTTCTTT.

The chain joins TRBV19 to TRBJ1-2, with D hard to call. This CDR3 region has 13 residues. Germline CDR1 is LNHDA and CDR2 is SQIVND (reference sequence). V lost 4 bases to trimming and J lost 0 bases, with 6 bases between them. For the CDR3, the DNA is TGTGCCAGTAGTACCGGGGCTAACTATGGCTACACCTTC. Translated, it gives CASSTGANYGYTF.

The rearrangement joins TRBV19 to TRBJ1-3; the match to TRBD1 covers 9 bases. Germline assignment: CDR1 LNHDA and CDR2 SQIVND (reference sequence). V gave up 6 bases and J gave up 4 bases; unmatched junction bases: 7. This CDR3 has 15 residues. The CDR3 nucleotides read TGTGCCAGTAGATTGGGGACAGGGTACGGAAACACCATATATTTT. Protein sequence: CASRLGTGYGNTIYF.

The chain joins TRBV9 to TRBJ2-1; 11 bases fit TRBD2. This CDR3 spans 16 amino acids. Germline CDR1 reads SGDLS; CDR2 reads YYNGEE. The trim removed 4 bases at V and 5 bases at J, leaving 8 bases unmatched. As DNA, the CDR3 is TGTGCCAGCAGCCCGCCCGGACTAGCGGGCCACAATGAGCAGTTCTTC. Translating it yields CASSPPGLAGHNEQFF.

The chain has TRBV6-6 and TRBJ2-7; 9 positions match TRBD1. Germline V gives CDR1 MNHNY, CDR2 SVGAGI (reference sequence). This CDR3 region has 13 residues. The trim removed 7 bases at V and 9 bases at J, leaving 10 bases unmatched. CDR3 region: CASTPPGQGVQYF. The CDR3 DNA sequence: TGTGCCAGCACTCCTCCGGGACAGGGAGTGCAGTACTTC.

J is TRBJ1-5 and V is TRBV5-5, with D uncertain. V shed 0 bases and J shed 0 bases, with 7 bases lying between them. This CDR3 has 15 amino acids. Germline CDR1 and CDR2: SGHKS and YYEKEE (reference sequence). The CDR3 region has the DNA TGTGCCAGCAGCTTGGGGCAGTTTAGCAATCAGCCCCAGCATTTT. Protein product: CASSLGQFSNQPQHF.

The chain couples TRBV19 to TRBJ1-1; unclear D gene. V lost 5 bases and J lost 6, with 10 bases in between. This CDR3 region has 12 residues. Germline loops: CDR1 LNHDA, CDR2 SQIVND (reference sequence). The CDR3 loop is CASSPEGSEAFF. The DNA of the CDR3 is TGTGCCAGTAGTCCCGAGGGATCTGAAGCTTTCTTT.

The rearrangement links TRBV5-4 to TRBJ2-2; D possibly corresponds to TRBD1 (6 bases). Germline-derived CDR1 and CDR2 are SGHNT and YYREEE (reference sequence). Trimming stripped 3 bases from V and 4 bases from J, with 13 bases between. There are 15 residues in the CDR3. CDR3 protein: CASSWQGRGTGELFF. DNA of the CDR3: TGTGCCAGCAGCTGGCAGGGGAGAGGCACCGGGGAGCTGTTTTTT.

The CDR3 coding sequence is TGTGCCAGCAGCTTGACTTACTATGGCTACACCTTC. It codes for CASSLTYYGYTF. This chain connects TRBV5-4 to TRBJ1-2; D is undetermined. V dropped 1 base and J dropped 3 bases, with 4 bases sitting between them. CDR3 size: 12 residues. Germline loops: CDR1 SGHNT, CDR2 YYREEE (reference sequence).

This chain connects TRBV2 to TRBJ2-2; 7 positions match TRBD1. This CDR3 contains 16 residues. The germline V gene encodes CDR1 SNHLY and CDR2 FYNNEI. Trimming cost V 5 bases and J 3 bases; bases outside gene matches: 9. The CDR3 nucleotides are TGTGCCAGCAGTAAAGACAGGGTGTCGGACACCGGGGAGCTGTTTTTT. The encoded protein is CASSKDRVSDTGELFF.

This chain links TRBV29-1 with TRBJ1-1; 10 bases line up with TRBD1. The germline V gene encodes CDR1 SQVTM and CDR2 ANQGSEA. J was trimmed by 5 bases and V by 4 bases; bases with no gene match: 4. The CDR3 is made up of 13 amino acids. Written as DNA, the CDR3 is TGCAGCGTTGGTGACAGGGGGCAGACTGAAGCTTTCTTT. Protein: CSVGDRGQTEAFF.

In this sample, this clone turned up once. The V gene is TRBV5-1, the J gene TRBJ1-2; TRBD1 is a possible D gene (6 bases). V lost 4 bases and J lost 2, with 12 bases in between. CDR1 and CDR2 (germline): SGHRS, YFSETQ. The CDR3 is 14 amino acids. Here the CDR3 reads CASSPTGLNYGYTF. The CDR3 nucleotides are TGCGCCAGCAGCCCGACAGGTCTCAACTATGGCTACACCTTC.

V usage is TRBV4-1 and J usage is TRBJ2-7; 7 positions match TRBD2. The germline V gene has CDR1 MGHRA and CDR2 YSYEKL. The CDR3 contains 15 residues. Trimming took 0 bases from V and 4 from J; bases not matched to a gene: 6. The CDR3 DNA reads TGCGCCAGCAGCCAAGATCGTGGACTAGGATACGAGCAGTACTTC. Protein product: CASSQDRGLGYEQYF.

This chain uses TRBV7-2 with TRBJ1-6; no firm D call. CDR3 length: 17 amino acids. CDR1 and CDR2 from the germline V gene are SGHTA and FQGNSA. V was clipped by 1 base and J by 0 bases, with 10 bases between them. DNA for the CDR3: TGTGCCAGCAGCTTAGTTGCTGCAGGCTCCTATAATTCACCCCTCCACTTT. Translating it yields CASSLVAAGSYNSPLHF.

Points on this clone: This sample includes further DNA sequences coding for the same CDR3. The chain uses TRBV27 and TRBJ2-1; D is uncertain. The CDR3 is 11 residues long. Trimming took off 5 bases at V and 4 bases at J, with 3 bases between the two ends. Looked up from germline, CDR1 is MNHEY and CDR2 is SMNVEV (reference sequence). The CDR3 spells CASSLYNEQFF. The CDR3 DNA reads as TGTGCCAGCAGTCTATACAATGAGCAGTTCTTC.

In this sample, this clone turned up once. The chain employs TRBV4-3 and TRBJ2-7; possibly TRBD2 for D (5 bases). The CDR3 contains 16 residues. V dropped 3 bases and J dropped 6 bases, with 21 bases sitting between them. Germline loops: CDR1 LGHNA, CDR2 YSLEER. CDR3 DNA sequence: TGCGCCAGCAGCCAGACGACATTCGGTAGCGATCGCGAGCAGTACTTC. Amino acid sequence: CASSQTTFGSDREQYF.

With regard to this clone: Other DNA variants within this sample encode the same CDR3. The CDR3 loop reads CASSETGGRTEAFF. The CDR3 coding sequence is TGTGCCAGCAGCGAGACAGGGGGTCGAACTGAAGCTTTCTTT. The chain recombines TRBV9 with TRBJ1-1; the match to TRBD1 covers 9 bases. The germline V gene encodes CDR1 SGDLS and CDR2 YYNGEE. With 3 bases clipped from V and 5 bases from J, the junction kept 5 bases outside the gene matches. This CDR3 contains 14 residues.

This clone was observed a few times. The V call is TRBV19, the J call TRBJ2-3, with D tentatively TRBD2 (5 bases). V lost 2 bases and J 0 bases, leaving 9 bases between the germline ends. The CDR3 consists of 15 residues. Germline loops: CDR1 LNHDA, CDR2 SQIVND (reference sequence). The CDR3 region has the DNA TGTGCCAGTAGTATAAGCGGCACGAGCACAGATACGCAGTATTTT. This encodes CASSISGTSTDTQYF.

V usage is TRBV5-1 and J usage is TRBJ2-5; 7 bases are a match to TRBD1. The J call may not be correct, given that the DNA end is closer to TRBJ2-7. CDR1 is SGHRS and CDR2 is YFSETQ in the germline V gene. The CDR3 contains 14 residues. CDR3 protein: CASSLGTVSYEQYF. In nucleotides, the CDR3 is TGCGCCAGCAGCCTCGGGACAGTGTCCTACGAGCAGTACTTC.

This clone was seen only once. The chain carries TRBV28 and TRBJ1-2, with D possibly matching TRBD1 (5 bases). Germline CDR1 MDHEN, CDR2 SYDVKM. V shed 5 bases and J shed 6 bases, with 16 bases lying between them. This CDR3 is 14 amino acids long. This CDR3 reads CASSLVEGHNGYTF. In DNA form, the CDR3 reads TGTGCCAGCAGTCTGGTGGAGGGGCACAATGGCTACACCTTC.